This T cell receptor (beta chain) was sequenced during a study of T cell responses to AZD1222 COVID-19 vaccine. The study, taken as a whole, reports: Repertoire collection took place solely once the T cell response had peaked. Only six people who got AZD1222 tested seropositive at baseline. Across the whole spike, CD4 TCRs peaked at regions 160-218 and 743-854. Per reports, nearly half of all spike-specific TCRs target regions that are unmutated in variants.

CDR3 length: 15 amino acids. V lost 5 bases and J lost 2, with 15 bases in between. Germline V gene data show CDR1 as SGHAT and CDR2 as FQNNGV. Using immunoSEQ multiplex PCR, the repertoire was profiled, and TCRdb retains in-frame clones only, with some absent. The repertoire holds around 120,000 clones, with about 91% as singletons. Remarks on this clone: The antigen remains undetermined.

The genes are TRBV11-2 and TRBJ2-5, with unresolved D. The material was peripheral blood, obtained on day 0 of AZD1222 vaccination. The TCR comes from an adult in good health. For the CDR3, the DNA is TGTGCCAGCAGCCCTCGCTCTCAGGAGCAAGAGACCCAGTACTTC. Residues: CASSPRSQEQETQYF.